These 30 T cell receptor beta chains came from one sample sequenced in a study of patients and donors after allogeneic stem cell transplantation. TCRdb reprocessed the RT-PCR reads via MiXCR and lists one record per CDR3 protein. The repertoire includes about 230,000 distinct CDR3 sequences, roughly 13% of them detected once, and about 9.9% sits in the top ten. What was sequenced was blood, either unsorted or a sorted T cell fraction (not recorded which). These receptors were collected from a human donor who was either an allogeneic HSCT recipient or a stem cell or donor lymphocyte infusion donor (not recorded which). It is not recorded whose cells these are; they may come from a transplant donor.

This chain uses TRBV7-9 with TRBJ2-1; no clear D gene. The CDR3 contains 15 residues. Germline loops: CDR1 SEHNR, CDR2 FQNEAQ (reference sequence). The V gene lost 6 bases and the J gene lost 0 bases, with 12 bases spanning the gap. This CDR3 is CASSQTQSSYNEQFF. In DNA, the CDR3 is TGTGCCAGCAGTCAGACCCAGAGCTCCTACAATGAGCAGTTCTTC.

This rearrangement joins TRBV30 to TRBJ1-5; D may be TRBD1 (5 bases). V was pared by 3 bases and J by 8 bases, with 14 bases between. Germline lookup yields CDR1 GTSNPN and CDR2 SVGIG (reference sequence). The CDR3 covers 13 residues. This CDR3 reads CAWRDTLGEPQHF. CDR3 sequence (DNA): TGTGCCTGGAGGGACACCCTCGGGGAGCCCCAGCATTTT.

The sample holds many counts of this clonotype. The chain uses TRBV25-1 and TRBJ2-5; 7 nucleotides align to TRBD1. Unmatched junction bases numbered 5, after V lost 3 bases and J lost 4 bases. This CDR3 has 14 residues. Looked up from germline, CDR1 is MGHDK and CDR2 is SYGVNS. The CDR3 loop is CASSDVGGAETQYF. DNA of the CDR3: TGTGCCAGCAGTGACGTAGGGGGCGCAGAGACCCAGTACTTC.

This clonotype was recorded at least ten times. The V gene is TRBV3-1, the J gene TRBJ2-7, with a possible D match to TRBD2 (5 bases). Germline-derived CDR1 and CDR2 are LGHDT and YNNKEL (reference sequence). V was pared by 2 bases and J by 3 bases, with 14 bases between. The CDR3 length is 15 residues. The CDR3 DNA reads as TGTGCCAGCAGCCAAATCCGACTACAGCGCTACGAGCAGTACTTC. Protein: CASSQIRLQRYEQYF.

The rearrangement links TRBV2 to TRBJ2-4, with D unresolved. The CDR3 spans 10 residues. Germline values: CDR1 SNHLY, CDR2 FYNNEI. CDR3 residues: CGVGQNIQYF. The CDR3 DNA reads TGTGGGGTTGGGCAAAACATTCAGTACTTC.

The chain joins TRBV7-6 to TRBJ2-7; the match to TRBD1 covers 7 bases. The length of the CDR3 is 15 residues. Losses at the gene ends were 0 bases for V and 3 bases for J; bases not matched to a gene: 5. Germline V gene data show CDR1 as SGHVS and CDR2 as FNYEAQ. In DNA, the CDR3 is TGTGCCAGCAGCTTAGCTCCGGGACAGAACTACGAGCAGTACTTC. It encodes CASSLAPGQNYEQYF. The full variable domain, in which reference TRBV7-6 and TRBJ2-7 provide the parts outside the CDR3, is GAGVSQSPRYKVTKRGQDVALRCDPISGHVSLYWYRQALGQGPEFLTYFNYEAQQDKSGLPNDRFSAERPEGSISTLTIQRTEQRDSAMYRCASSLAPGQNYEQYFGPGTRLTVT.

This clonotype occurred a few times. The CDR3 spells CASSQSGGGGYNSPLHF. The DNA for the CDR3 is TGCGCCAGCAGCCAATCCGGGGGAGGGGGTTATAATTCACCCCTCCACTTT. This chain joins TRBV4-1 and TRBJ1-6, with a possible D match to TRBD1 (6 bases). Deletions cut 2 bases from V and 4 bases from J, with 15 bases between. The CDR3 runs 17 residues. Germline V gives CDR1 MGHRA, CDR2 YSYEKL.

The sample holds a few counts of this clonotype. The V and J genes are TRBV7-2 and TRBJ2-2; 9 bases are shared with TRBD2. This CDR3 spans 17 amino acids. J gave up 5 bases and V 3 bases, and 10 bases lay outside the gene matches. Germline values: CDR1 SGHTA, CDR2 FQGNSA. The CDR3 reads CASSLMGGGARTGELFF. The CDR3 DNA sequence: TGTGCCAGCAGCTTGATGGGCGGGGGGGCGCGGACCGGGGAGCTGTTTTTT.

In DNA, the CDR3 is TGTGCCAGCAGCCTGACTAGCGGGGCATACAATGAGCAGTTCTTC. Its translation is CASSLTSGAYNEQFF. The chain uses TRBV14 and TRBJ2-1; 11 bases map to TRBD2. The CDR3 sequence is 15 residues long. Germline trimming cut 4 bases from V and 4 bases from J; bases unmatched to any gene: 3. From germline, CDR1 is SGHDN and CDR2 FVKESK.

This clonotype was found many times. This rearrangement joins TRBV9 to TRBJ2-1; the match to TRBD2 covers 10 bases. After removal of 0 bases from V and 10 bases from J, the junction contained 7 bases not matched to a gene. The length of the CDR3 is 15 residues. The V gene's germline CDR1 is SGDLS and CDR2 YYNGEE. CDR3 protein: CASSVVSSGGFEQFF. The DNA of the CDR3 is TGTGCCAGCAGCGTAGTTTCTAGCGGGGGCTTCGAGCAGTTCTTC.

This clonotype was seen only a few times. The genes are TRBV18 and TRBJ1-2, with TRBD1 matching over 9 bases. CDR3 length equals 18 residues. CDR1 and CDR2 from the germline V gene are KGHSH and LQKENI. After removal of 2 bases from V and 4 bases from J, the junction contained 14 bases not matched to a gene. CDR3 sequence (DNA): TGTGCCAGCTCACCATCTGCCGGGACAGGGACCGGTGTCTATGGCTACACCTTC. This encodes CASSPSAGTGTGVYGYTF.

In its sample, this clonotype was seen many times. The V gene is TRBV6-2 or TRBV6-3, the J gene TRBJ1-5; D remains unclear. This CDR3 contains 15 residues. Germline lookup yields CDR1 MNHEY and CDR2 SVGEGT. Trimming left V 7 bases short and J 3 bases short, with 16 bases between. CDR3 in amino acids: CASTETAFLNQPQHF. The DNA of the CDR3 is TGTGCCAGCACCGAGACGGCCTTTCTCAATCAGCCCCAGCATTTT.

The chain couples TRBV6-6 to TRBJ2-7, with D hard to call. Germline values: CDR1 MNHNY, CDR2 SVGAGI (reference sequence). The CDR3 sequence is 11 residues long. The germline V and J ends were trimmed by 6 bases and 6 bases, with 9 bases remaining between them. CDR3 protein: CASSLTGEQYF. The CDR3 nucleotides read TGTGCCAGCAGCCTAACTGGCGAGCAGTACTTC.

This clonotype was detected only a few times. The chain uses TRBV6-5 and TRBJ2-7; D is perhaps TRBD2 (6 bases). Germline CDR1 reads MNHEY; CDR2 reads SVGAGI. Between the trimmed V and J ends, which lost 2 bases and 5 bases, there was a span of 13 bases. The length of the CDR3 is 14 residues. The CDR3 DNA sequence: TGTGCCAGCAGTTACCGCCCCTCGGGGGACGAGCAGTACTTC. Encoded protein: CASSYRPSGDEQYF.

The chain has TRBV29-1 and TRBJ2-3; D remains unclear. CDR3 length: 15 residues. Germline-derived CDR1 and CDR2 are SQVTM and ANQGSEA. Trimming removed 4 bases at V and 2 bases at J, with 16 bases between. CDR3 loop: CSVGFTQDLTDTQYF. CDR3 DNA sequence: TGCAGCGTTGGATTTACGCAAGACCTCACAGATACGCAGTATTTT.

This clonotype was recorded a few times. The V and J genes are TRBV20-1 and TRBJ2-5, with D possibly being TRBD2 (6 bases). The length of the CDR3 is 17 residues. Germline V CDR1 and CDR2: DFQATT, SNEGSKA (reference sequence). The V end was cut by 5 bases, the J end by 5 bases, with 27 bases between. The CDR3 region has the DNA TGCAGTGCTCCCCCTCTGGTGGGAGGACGAGGGTTTGAGACCCAGTACTTC. Translating gives CSAPPLVGGRGFETQYF.

A few counts support this clonotype. The rearrangement links TRBV9 to TRBJ2-2, with a tentative D call TRBD1 (6 bases). This CDR3 region has 15 residues. Trimming left V 0 bases short and J 3 bases short, with 9 bases between. The V gene's germline CDR1 is SGDLS and CDR2 YYNGEE. The CDR3 reads CASSVDGGHTGELFF. The CDR3, as DNA: TGTGCCAGCAGCGTAGATGGGGGCCACACCGGGGAGCTGTTTTTT.

This clonotype was observed a handful of times. The chain recombines TRBV2 with TRBJ2-7; 7 bases fit TRBD2. Per the germline V gene, CDR1 is SNHLY and CDR2 is FYNNEI. J gave up 2 bases and V 5 bases, and 15 bases lay outside the gene matches. The CDR3 is 17 residues long. The CDR3 region is CASSYPTSGANTYEQYF. Here the CDR3 DNA reads TGTGCCAGCAGTTACCCTACAAGCGGGGCAAATACCTACGAGCAGTACTTC.

The gene calls are TRBV5-6 and TRBJ1-1, with D possibly being TRBD1 (6 bases). Germline V gene data show CDR1 as SGHDT and CDR2 as YYEEEE. V shed 4 bases and J shed 3 bases, with 13 bases lying between them. The CDR3 consists of 14 residues. As DNA, the CDR3 is TGTGCCAGCAGCCTGACAGGCCCCTACACTGAAGCTTTCTTT. Encoded protein: CASSLTGPYTEAFF.

This clonotype was counted ten times or more. The chain has TRBV7-8 and TRBJ2-7; TRBD1 agrees at 7 bases. Germline CDR1 and CDR2: SGHVS and FQNEAQ. CDR3 size: 12 residues. V lost 5 bases to trimming and J lost 4 bases; unmatched junction nucleotides: 2. CDR3 DNA sequence: TGTGCCAGCAGCGCGGACAGGTACGAGCAGTACTTC. This codes for CASSADRYEQYF.

This chain connects TRBV18 to TRBJ2-1, with D hard to call. There are 16 residues in the CDR3. Germline loops: CDR1 KGHSH, CDR2 LQKENI. Trimming took 1 base from V and 6 from J, leaving 16 bases between them. CDR3 protein: CASSPRAASLRNEQFF. The CDR3 coding sequence is TGTGCCAGCTCACCACGCGCCGCCTCTCTACGCAATGAGCAGTTCTTC.

This clonotype showed up many times. The V call is TRBV12-3 or TRBV12-4, the J call TRBJ2-5, with no clear D. CDR3 length: 12 amino acids. Between the trimmed V and J ends, which lost 5 bases and 7 bases, there was a span of 11 bases. For the CDR3, the DNA is TGTGCCAGCAGTCTCGACCGGGTGACCCAGTACTTC. The encoded protein is CASSLDRVTQYF.

The V and J genes are TRBV6-5 and TRBJ1-5; no clear D gene. The germline V and J ends were trimmed by 4 bases and 11 bases, with 24 bases remaining between them. This CDR3 has 16 residues. Germline CDR1 MNHEY, CDR2 SVGAGI. CDR3 DNA sequence: TGTGCCAGCAGTTCCTACCCCCCACAGCAGCTTTCAGCCCAGCATTTT. Its translation is CASSSYPPQQLSAQHF.

CDR3 coding DNA: TGCAGTGCTAGAGGACAGGGGAGTCAGCCCCAGCATTTT. This translates into CSARGQGSQPQHF. V usage is TRBV20-1 and J usage is TRBJ1-5; 8 bases agree with TRBD1. Germline CDR1 and CDR2: DFQATT and SNEGSKA (reference sequence). The junction had 2 bases not matched to a gene; V was cut back by 1 base and J by 6 bases. The CDR3 is 13 residues long.

The V gene is TRBV12-3 or TRBV12-4, the J gene TRBJ1-5, with TRBD1 as a possible D gene (5 bases). The CDR3 sequence is 15 residues long. V lost 7 bases to trimming and J lost 4 bases, with 17 bases between them. The CDR3 region is CASTPTGLENQPQHF. The DNA of the CDR3 is TGTGCCAGCACTCCCACAGGATTAGAGAATCAGCCCCAGCATTTT.

There are many counts of this clonotype. This chain links TRBV4-1 with TRBJ2-1; 8 nucleotides line up with TRBD1. The CDR3 has 14 residues. V trimming: 2 bases; J trimming: 6 bases; junction bases outside the gene matches: 3. Germline V gene lookup returns CDR1 MGHRA and CDR2 YSYEKL. CDR3 residues: CASSQRQGANEQFF. The CDR3 DNA is TGCGCCAGCAGCCAACGCCAGGGGGCCAATGAGCAGTTCTTC.

This clonotype was observed at least ten times. This rearrangement joins TRBV20-1 to TRBJ1-1; 8 nucleotides line up with TRBD1. Germline trimming cut 6 bases from V and 1 base from J; bases unmatched to any gene: 7. The CDR3 spans 14 residues. Germline loops: CDR1 DFQATT, CDR2 SNEGSKA (reference sequence). CDR3 sequence reads: CSASRGPANTEAFF. CDR3 sequence (DNA): TGCAGTGCGTCCAGGGGGCCGGCGAACACTGAAGCTTTCTTT.

The V gene is TRBV18, the J gene TRBJ2-4; weak D call: TRBD1 (6 bases). Trimming removed 3 bases from V and 0 bases from J, with 15 bases in between. CDR1 KGHSH and CDR2 LQKENI come from the germline V gene. This CDR3 contains 17 residues. Here the CDR3 reads CASSPPATGLAKNIQYF. The DNA for the CDR3 is TGTGCCAGCTCACCCCCGGCGACAGGCCTAGCCAAAAACATTCAGTACTTC.

This clonotype was found many times. V is TRBV9 and J is TRBJ2-2; tentative D call: TRBD1 (5 bases). The germline V gene has CDR1 SGDLS and CDR2 YYNGEE. V dropped 4 bases and J dropped 3 bases, with 13 bases sitting between them. CDR3 length: 15 residues. The CDR3 here is CASSLTTTDTGELFF. The CDR3 DNA reads TGTGCCAGCAGCCTCACGACGACAGACACCGGGGAGCTGTTTTTT.

J is TRBJ1-4 and V is TRBV15; 9 nucleotides line up with TRBD1. The CDR3 covers 15 residues. With V trimmed by 5 bases and J by 4 bases, 5 bases remained unmatched. Germline lookup yields CDR1 LNHNV and CDR2 YYDKDF (reference sequence). Here the CDR3 DNA reads TGTGCCACCAGCGGAAGGACAGGGGTTAATGAAAAACTGTTTTTT. It translates to CATSGRTGVNEKLFF.